This passage covers 25 T cell receptor beta chains from one sample sequenced in a study of cytomegalovirus exposure and HLA in healthy donors. Use of 60 Vbeta and 13 Jbeta primers characterized the PCR. TCRdb keeps only in-frame clones here, not all; method: immunoSEQ multiplex PCR. This table has 100,000 to 150,000 clones, approximately 72% appearing once. Specimen: PBMCs. The receptors here all came from a man aged 18 to 29 in good health and CMV-seronegative.

This clone came up a few times. J is TRBJ2-7 and V is TRBV27, with 7 bases aligning to TRBD1. CDR1 MNHEY and CDR2 SMNVEV come from the germline V gene (reference sequence). The CDR3 covers 14 residues. The ends lost 9 bases at V and 2 bases at J; junction bases unmatched: 10. CDR3 sequence: CASTRDRNAYEQYF. The DNA for the CDR3 is TGTGCCAGTACTAGGGACAGAAATGCCTACGAGCAGTACTTC.

The rearrangement joins TRBV25-1 to TRBJ2-2; 7 bases fit TRBD1. The CDR3 covers 14 residues. Germline values: CDR1 MGHDK, CDR2 SYGVNS. V trimming: 2 bases; J trimming: 6 bases; junction bases outside the gene matches: 3. The CDR3 spells CASSELQGPGELFF. The CDR3 DNA reads TGTGCCAGCAGTGAACTACAGGGGCCCGGGGAGCTGTTTTTT.

The chain joins TRBV10-3 to TRBJ2-7, with 9 bases lining up with TRBD1. CDR3 length: 14 amino acids. CDR1 is ENHRY, CDR2 SYGVKD, per germline. Germline trimming cut 2 bases from V and 7 bases from J; bases unmatched to any gene: 6. CDR3 sequence: CAISEGQGSNEQYF. CDR3 bases: TGTGCCATCAGTGAGGGACAGGGGAGTAATGAGCAGTACTTC.

The chain joins TRBV6-1 to TRBJ1-1, with TRBD1 as a possible D gene (6 bases). Per the germline V gene, CDR1 is MNHNS and CDR2 is SASEGT. This CDR3 has 16 residues. Trimming shortened V by 2 bases and J by 5 bases, and 18 bases separated the two germline ends. This CDR3 reads CASSEMAGASRTEAFF. Here the CDR3 DNA reads TGTGCCAGCAGTGAAATGGCAGGGGCTTCTCGGACTGAAGCTTTCTTT.

V gene TRBV7-9 combines with J gene TRBJ2-4, with D perhaps matching TRBD1 (6 bases). Germline CDR1 and CDR2: SEHNR and FQNEAQ (reference sequence). The CDR3 length is 13 residues. Trimming left V 3 bases short and J 9 bases short, with 12 bases between. The CDR3 region has the DNA TGTGCCAGCAGCTTGGCAGGGGTTAGCATTCAGTACTTC. Translated, it gives CASSLAGVSIQYF.

This clone has only a few counts. The CDR3: CASSPRTVNQPQHF. CDR3 in DNA: TGTGCCAGTAGTCCCCGGACAGTCAATCAGCCCCAGCATTTT. The chain couples TRBV19 to TRBJ1-5; TRBD1 is a possible D gene (6 bases). The CDR3 length is 14 residues. V was trimmed by 5 bases and J by 3 bases, leaving 11 bases between them. Germline CDR1 reads LNHDA; CDR2 reads SQIVND (reference sequence).

The chain recombines TRBV11-1 with TRBJ2-7, with TRBD1 matching over 8 bases. J was trimmed by 5 bases and V by 0 bases; bases with no gene match: 9. Looked up from germline, CDR1 is SGHAT and CDR2 is FQDESV (reference sequence). The CDR3 extends over 16 amino acids. CDR3 protein: CASSLAPGTGTNEQYF. The CDR3 DNA sequence: TGTGCCAGCAGCTTAGCTCCCGGGACAGGTACCAACGAGCAGTACTTC.

The chain uses TRBV5-4 and TRBJ2-3; unclear D gene. This CDR3 is built from 15 residues. V dropped 0 bases and J dropped 1 base, with 9 bases sitting between them. From germline, CDR1 is SGHNT and CDR2 YYREEE (reference sequence). The DNA of the CDR3 is TGTGCCAGCAGCTTGGTTACAGTCGGCACAGATACGCAGTATTTT. Its translation: CASSLVTVGTDTQYF.

V usage is TRBV20-1 and J usage is TRBJ2-1; tentative D call: TRBD1 (5 bases). CDR1 and CDR2 from the germline V gene are DFQATT and SNEGSKA (reference sequence). This CDR3 spans 11 amino acids. Trimming took off 3 bases at V and 8 bases at J, with 8 bases between the two ends. DNA of the CDR3: TGCAGTGCTAGCAGGGTTTATGAGCAGTTCTTC. This encodes CSASRVYEQFF.

The J gene is TRBJ2-2, the V gene TRBV27, with D perhaps matching TRBD1 (6 bases). The CDR3 runs 13 residues. The germline V and J ends were trimmed by 5 bases and 6 bases, with 10 bases remaining between them. The germline CDR1 and CDR2 sequences are MNHEY and SMNVEV (reference sequence). In DNA, the CDR3 is TGTGCCAGCAGTCCAGGACAGTCCGGGGAGCTGTTTTTT. It is translated as CASSPGQSGELFF.

This chain connects TRBV6-5 to TRBJ1-4; 10 positions match TRBD1. CDR3 size: 15 residues. The germline CDR1 and CDR2 sequences are MNHEY and SVGAGI. Trimming cost V 7 bases and J 7 bases; bases outside gene matches: 9. The CDR3 sequence is CASTPTGTGVEKLFF. The CDR3 nucleotides are TGTGCCAGCACCCCGACCGGGACAGGGGTTGAAAAACTGTTTTTT.

V is TRBV6-1 and J is TRBJ1-1; 7 bases agree with TRBD1. Germline assignment: CDR1 MNHNS and CDR2 SASEGT. This CDR3 comprises 15 residues. V gave up 7 bases and J gave up 3 bases; unmatched junction bases: 11. Written as DNA, the CDR3 is TGTGCCAGCACCAGAGCGACAGGGCTCCACACTGAAGCTTTCTTT. Translation: CASTRATGLHTEAFF.

This chain joins TRBV5-4 and TRBJ2-1; 8 bases agree with TRBD2. Germline loops: CDR1 SGHNT, CDR2 YYREEE (reference sequence). The CDR3 loop spans 18 amino acids. Trimming took 0 bases from V and 1 from J; bases not matched to a gene: 9. CDR3 nucleotide sequence: TGTGCCAGCAGCTTGGTAGCAGGACTAGCAGTTTCCTACAATGAGCAGTTCTTC. It encodes CASSLVAGLAVSYNEQFF.

This rearrangement joins TRBV27 to TRBJ1-1; TRBD1 agrees at 9 bases. Germline values: CDR1 MNHEY, CDR2 SMNVEV (reference sequence). The V and J ends lost 3 bases and 5 bases, in that order; junction bases with no gene match: 28. The CDR3 loop spans 22 amino acids. CDR3 sequence: CASSFGIVRSAGQGLRGTEAFF. Written as DNA, the CDR3 is TGTGCCAGCAGTTTTGGAATTGTAAGGTCTGCAGGACAGGGGTTGAGGGGGACTGAAGCTTTCTTT.

This chain links TRBV9 with TRBJ2-2; 8 positions match TRBD2. CDR1 SGDLS and CDR2 YYNGEE come from the germline V gene. With 4 bases clipped from V and 6 bases from J, the junction kept 8 bases outside the gene matches. CDR3 length: 15 residues. This chain's CDR3 is CASSLDPGLAGELFF. CDR3 sequence (DNA): TGTGCCAGCAGCCTAGACCCGGGACTAGCCGGGGAGCTGTTTTTT.

The chain recombines TRBV7-2 with TRBJ1-5, with D perhaps TRBD1 (6 bases). CDR1 SGHTA and CDR2 FQGNSA come from the germline V gene. Trimming pared 4 bases from V and 1 base from J, leaving 17 bases between. This CDR3 has 17 residues. CDR3 residues: CASSSTLGALSNQPQHF. The CDR3 DNA is TGTGCCAGCAGCTCAACCTTGGGGGCATTGAGCAATCAGCCCCAGCATTTT.

The rearrangement uses TRBV7-3 and TRBJ1-1; D remains ambiguous. The germline CDR1 and CDR2 sequences are SGHTA and FQGTGA. This CDR3 is built from 12 residues. The V gene lost 5 bases and the J gene lost 5 bases, with 9 bases spanning the gap. CDR3: CASSQTGTEAFF. CDR3 nucleotide sequence: TGTGCCAGCAGCCAAACGGGGACTGAAGCTTTCTTT.

The chain is built from TRBV19 and TRBJ1-2; D possibly corresponds to TRBD1 (6 bases). The germline gives CDR1 LNHDA, CDR2 SQIVND (reference sequence). V was clipped by 3 bases and J by 5 bases, with 13 bases between them. CDR3 length: 14 residues. CDR3: CASSIRGSEYGYTF. As DNA, the CDR3 is TGTGCCAGTAGTATCAGGGGTTCGGAGTATGGCTACACCTTC.

CDR3 sequence (DNA): TGTGCCAGCGGAAAACAGGGGGTACTCCAAAACTATGGCTACACCTTC. This encodes CASGKQGVLQNYGYTF. J is TRBJ1-2 and V is TRBV28, with 8 bases lining up with TRBD1. CDR1 is MDHEN, CDR2 SYDVKM, per germline. J lost 2 bases, V lost 8 bases, and 13 bases had no gene match. The CDR3 is 16 residues long.

The chain employs TRBV29-1 and TRBJ1-5; 8 bases agree with TRBD1. Unmatched junction bases numbered 10, after V lost 6 bases and J lost 9 bases. Germline CDR1 and CDR2: SQVTM and ANQGSEA. This CDR3 has 13 amino acids. This chain's CDR3 is CSVLGQGQGPQHF. CDR3 DNA sequence: TGCAGCGTCCTTGGACAGGGCCAAGGGCCCCAGCATTTT.

This clone turned up a few times. The rearrangement uses TRBV18 and TRBJ1-4, with D possibly TRBD1 on 6 matching bases. This CDR3 is built from 18 residues. With 3 bases removed from V and 5 bases from J, the gap between germline ends came to 22 bases. Germline CDR1 is KGHSH and CDR2 is LQKENI. DNA of the CDR3: TGTGCCAGCTCACCTTTTCCGTTACAGGGCGTGGGAAATGAAAAACTGTTTTTT. Amino acids: CASSPFPLQGVGNEKLFF.

The rearrangement links TRBV5-1 to TRBJ2-6; TRBD1 agrees at 7 bases. The CDR3 contains 16 residues. Per the germline V gene, CDR1 is SGHRS and CDR2 is YFSETQ. The V segment lost 4 bases and the J segment 2 bases; nucleotides outside the gene matches: 6. The CDR3 DNA reads TGCGCCAGCAGCCTCGGACAGGCGGCTGGGGCCAACGTCCTGACTTTC. It translates to CASSLGQAAGANVLTF.

The rearrangement links TRBV10-1 to TRBJ2-5; 7 bases match TRBD2. V shed 8 bases and J 0 bases; nucleotides not matched to a gene: 3. This CDR3 has 13 residues. CDR1 WNHNN and CDR2 SYGVQD come from the germline V gene (reference sequence). The CDR3 loop reads CASRGSDQETQYF. The CDR3 nucleotides are TGCGCCAGCCGCGGGAGCGACCAAGAGACCCAGTACTTC.

The gene calls are TRBV7-9 and TRBJ2-5, with 7 bases fitting TRBD2. The V gene end was trimmed by 7 bases and the J gene end by 5 bases; junction bases not matched to a gene: 10. Germline V gene lookup returns CDR1 SEHNR and CDR2 FQNEAQ (reference sequence). This CDR3 has 14 amino acids. As DNA, the CDR3 is TGTGCCAGCACGGAGCGGGGAGGGTTGGAGACCCAGTACTTC. This sequence encodes CASTERGGLETQYF.

J is TRBJ1-2 and V is TRBV6-6; 7 positions agree with TRBD1. This CDR3 spans 14 amino acids. Germline CDR1 and CDR2: MNHNY and SVGAGI (reference sequence). Trimming removed 2 bases from V and 8 bases from J; junction bases left unmatched: 8. CDR3 protein: CASSYPGQGGGYTF. The CDR3 region has the DNA TGTGCCAGCAGTTACCCGGGACAAGGGGGCGGCTACACCTTC.